This T cell receptor (beta chain) was recovered during a study of cytomegalovirus exposure and HLA in healthy donors. Study details: Earlier sequencing of some 190 million T cells yielded 120 million or so unique TCR beta sequences. General study findings and limits: The investigators catalogued 164 TCR beta chains as cytomegalovirus-associated. An ancestry cluster, one associated with Asian ancestry, reportedly showed fewer N-insertions than the roughly 610-donor mean in a later analysis.

This CDR3 region has 14 residues. Between the trimmed V and J ends, which lost 3 bases and 2 bases, there was a span of 9 bases. From germline, CDR1 is SGHNT and CDR2 YYREEE (reference sequence). This clone was counted a few times. Its antigen is not known. Both 60 Vbeta primers and 13 Jbeta primers went into the PCR. The table came from immunoSEQ multiplex PCR; TCRdb's copy has only in-frame clones and leaves some out. Of about 150,000 clones listed, 75% to 85% were seen once; the top ten hold roughly 6.7%. The sequenced material came from PBMCs. The TCR sequence derives from a man aged 50 to 59 in good health and CMV-seropositive. V gene TRBV5-4 combines with J gene TRBJ2-1; D possibly corresponds to TRBD1 (6 bases). The CDR3 here is CASSSRDTYNEQFF. The CDR3 DNA reads as TGTGCCAGCAGCTCCCGGGACACCTACAATGAGCAGTTCTTC.